This T cell receptor (beta chain) was captured in a study of cytomegalovirus exposure and HLA in healthy donors. Looking at the study overall: In a previous analysis, 100 million to 140 million unique TCR beta sequences were found from roughly 180 million T cells. An early data release held some 85 million unique TCRs from HLA-typed donors. Study conclusions and caveats: The presence/absence work took it that sequencing depth was about the same across donors. When analyzed later, a missense DCLRE1C variant was found to be linked to TCR beta V- and J-gene trimming.

V lost 0 bases, J lost 8 bases, and 2 bases stayed unmatched. Germline CDR1 SGDLS, CDR2 YYNGEE. The CDR3 contains 14 residues. As for this clone: Its matching antigen is unknown.

PCR was performed using 60 Vbeta and 13 Jbeta primers. TCRdb keeps only in-frame clones here, not all; method: immunoSEQ multiplex PCR. The sample has about 130,000 clones, 78% seen once. Sequenced input: PBMCs. The rearrangement joins TRBV9 to TRBJ2-1, with 10 bases lining up with TRBD2. This sequence was found in a woman in her thirties or forties in good health and CMV-seronegative. Here the CDR3 DNA reads TGTGCCAGCAGCGTAGATGGGACTAGCGATGAGCAGTTCTTC. Amino acid sequence: CASSVDGTSDEQFF. The variable domain in full, with the rest retrieved from reference TRBV9 and TRBJ2-1, is DSGVTQTPKHLITATGQRVTLRCSPRSGDLSVYWYQQSLDQGLQFLIQYYNGEERAKGNILERFSAQQFPDLHSELNLSSLELGDSALYFCASSVDGTSDEQFFGPGTRLTVL.